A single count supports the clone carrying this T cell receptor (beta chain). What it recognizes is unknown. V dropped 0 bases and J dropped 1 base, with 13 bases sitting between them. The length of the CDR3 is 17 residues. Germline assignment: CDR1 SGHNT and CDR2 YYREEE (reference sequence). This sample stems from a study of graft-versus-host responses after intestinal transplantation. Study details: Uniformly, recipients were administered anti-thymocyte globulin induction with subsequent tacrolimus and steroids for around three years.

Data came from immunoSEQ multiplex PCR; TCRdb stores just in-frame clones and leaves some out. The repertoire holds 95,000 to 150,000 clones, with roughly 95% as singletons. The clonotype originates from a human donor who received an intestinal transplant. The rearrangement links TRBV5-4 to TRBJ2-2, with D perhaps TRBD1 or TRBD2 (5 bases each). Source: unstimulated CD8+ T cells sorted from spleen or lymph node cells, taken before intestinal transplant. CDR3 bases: TGTGCCAGCAGCTTGGTTGGGGGAGAAGGGAACACCGGGGAGCTGTTTTTT. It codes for CASSLVGGEGNTGELFF.